Listed here are 2 T cell receptor beta chains from one sample, sequenced in a study of CD8 T cells in Susac syndrome. Random hexamers primed reverse transcription of 0.5 to 1 ug RNA. TCRdb recomputed calls from the immunoSEQ multiplex PCR reads with MiXCR, one row per CDR3 protein. Among 300,000 to 350,000 distinct CDR3 sequences listed, about 91% were seen once. The material sequenced was CD4+ T cells from PBMCs. These receptors originate from a human donor with multiple sclerosis.

This chain connects TRBV10-3 to TRBJ2-1; D unclear. The CDR3 runs to 15 residues. Trimming pared 2 bases from V and 8 bases from J, leaving 16 bases between. Per germline, CDR1 ENHRY and CDR2 SYGVKD. CDR3 residues: CAISERGSPRDEQFF. DNA of the CDR3: TGTGCCATCAGTGAGCGAGGTTCCCCCCGGGATGAGCAGTTCTTC.

This chain uses TRBV7-9 with TRBJ2-7; D ambiguous. CDR1 and CDR2 from the germline V gene are SEHNR and FQNEAQ (reference sequence). This CDR3 is built from 11 residues. V was trimmed by 5 bases and J by 6 bases, leaving 8 bases between them. The CDR3 nucleotides read TGTGCCAGCAGCCCGTCCCGCGAGCAGTACTTC. It yields the protein CASSPSREQYF.